This entry lists 25 T cell receptor beta chains sequenced from one sample in a study of early T cells in non-severe SARS-CoV-2 infection. Each CDR3 protein gets one entry after TCRdb re-called the 5' RACE reads with MiXCR. The repertoire holds about 79,000 distinct CDR3 sequences, with about 11% as singletons. The sequencing input was whole blood. These TCRs come from an adult who was a healthcare worker with PCR-confirmed SARS-CoV-2 infection or an uninfected control (not recorded which).

This sequence joins TRBV2 and TRBJ2-1; maybe TRBD1 (6 bases). Trimming removed 7 bases from V and 1 base from J, with 14 bases in between. Per germline, CDR1 SNHLY and CDR2 FYNNEI. The CDR3 spans 15 residues. The CDR3 DNA follows: TGTGCCAGCAAAGGGGTCAGGGGTTCCTACAATGAGCAGTTCTTC. Translated: CASKGVRGSYNEQFF.

For the CDR3, the DNA is TGTGCCAGCAGTCCGGACAGGTTTAGCAATCAGCCCCAGCATTTT. Amino acids: CASSPDRFSNQPQHF. The chain employs TRBV27 and TRBJ1-5, with 7 bases identical to TRBD1. This CDR3 has 15 residues. The germline CDR1 and CDR2 sequences are MNHEY and SMNVEV (reference sequence). V lost 5 bases, J lost 0 bases, and 4 bases stayed unmatched.

In this sample, this clonotype turned up many times. The V call is TRBV18, the J call TRBJ2-5; the D is unclear. The germline V and J ends were trimmed by 0 bases and 1 base, with 6 bases remaining between them. The CDR3 length is 14 residues. CDR1 and CDR2 from the germline V gene are KGHSH and LQKENI. CDR3 sequence reads: CASSPPFGQETQYF. Written as DNA, the CDR3 is TGTGCCAGCTCACCACCGTTCGGCCAAGAGACCCAGTACTTC.

This clonotype was detected only a few times. This sequence joins TRBV7-2 and TRBJ2-5, with a possible D match to TRBD2 (7 bases). V lost 7 bases and J 3 bases, leaving 15 bases between the germline ends. From germline, CDR1 is SGHTA and CDR2 FQGNSA. This CDR3 has 14 amino acids. The CDR3 sequence: CASTPVGGEETQYF. In DNA, the CDR3 is TGTGCCAGCACCCCCGTAGGGGGGGAAGAGACCCAGTACTTC.

This clonotype has a count of ten or more. This rearrangement joins TRBV6-6 to TRBJ1-1, with TRBD1 matching 10 bases. The length of the CDR3 is 16 residues. Trimming took 5 bases from V and 1 from J; bases not matched to a gene: 7. Looked up from germline, CDR1 is MNHNY and CDR2 is SVGAGI (reference sequence). CDR3 DNA sequence: TGTGCCAGCAGTCCCCTAGGACAGGGGGGGAACACTGAAGCTTTCTTT. Encoded protein: CASSPLGQGGNTEAFF.

This clonotype was detected many times. V usage is TRBV7-6 and J usage is TRBJ1-4; 9 bases agree with TRBD1. Germline V gives CDR1 SGHVS, CDR2 FNYEAQ. The CDR3 runs to 15 residues. V gave up 5 bases and J gave up 6 bases; unmatched junction bases: 7. The CDR3 is CASSQGDRADEKLFF. The CDR3 DNA follows: TGTGCCAGCAGCCAGGGGGACAGGGCTGATGAAAAACTGTTTTTT.

There are a few counts of this clonotype. The chain has TRBV20-1 and TRBJ2-5, with D uncertain. V lost 4 bases and J lost 5, with 8 bases in between. This CDR3 is built from 11 residues. The germline gives CDR1 DFQATT, CDR2 SNEGSKA (reference sequence). CDR3 in amino acids: CSATQKETQYF. CDR3 nucleotides: TGCAGTGCTACTCAAAAGGAGACCCAGTACTTC.

This clonotype was observed at least ten times. This chain joins TRBV20-1 and TRBJ1-1, with D perhaps TRBD1 (5 bases). The V end was cut by 3 bases, the J end by 2 bases, with 13 bases between. This CDR3 contains 14 residues. The V gene's germline CDR1 is DFQATT and CDR2 SNEGSKA (reference sequence). The CDR3 protein is CSASSTGGNTEAFF. Here the CDR3 DNA reads TGCAGTGCTAGTTCGACCGGGGGTAACACTGAAGCTTTCTTT.

V is TRBV7-9 and J is TRBJ1-1, with TRBD1 matching over 8 bases. Germline-derived CDR1 and CDR2 are SEHNR and FQNEAQ (reference sequence). V lost 5 bases and J lost 6; bases outside the gene matches: 5. The CDR3 runs to 13 residues. The CDR3 DNA sequence: TGTGCCAGCAGCCCGGACAGGGAGGCTGAAGCTTTCTTT. Translating gives CASSPDREAEAFF.

This clonotype was counted a few times. This rearrangement joins TRBV4-3 to TRBJ2-3, with a tentative D call TRBD2 (6 bases). Looked up from germline, CDR1 is LGHNA and CDR2 is YSLEER. There are 13 residues in the CDR3. V gave up 4 bases and J gave up 4 bases, with 9 bases separating them. CDR3 sequence: CASSPRRADTQYF. As DNA, the CDR3 is TGCGCCAGCAGCCCCAGGAGGGCAGATACGCAGTATTTT.

The gene calls are TRBV12-3 or TRBV12-4 and TRBJ1-6, with no clear D. The CDR3 is made up of 12 amino acids. V was trimmed by 2 bases and J by 10 bases, leaving 6 bases between them. CDR3 loop: CASSLSESPLHF. Here the CDR3 DNA reads TGTGCCAGCAGTTTATCAGAATCACCCCTCCACTTT.

Concerning this clonotype itself: Since a much larger clone is just one base distant, this may be a read error. The V call is TRBV7-9, the J call TRBJ1-2; a weak D match, TRBD1 (5 bases). This CDR3 has 13 residues. Germline values: CDR1 SEHNR, CDR2 FQNEAQ (reference sequence). The CDR3 loop is CVSTYDSSYGYTF. The CDR3 nucleotides read TGTGTCAGCACCTATGACAGTTCCTATGGCTACACCTTC.

V and J are TRBV6-5 and TRBJ1-5; D is uncertain. V was pared by 10 bases and J by 8 bases, with 3 bases between. CDR3 length equals 8 residues. CDR1 and CDR2 from the germline V gene are MNHEY and SVGAGI. DNA of the CDR3: TGTGCCAAAAAGCCCCAGCATTTT. As protein: CAKKPQHF.

The chain recombines TRBV10-3 with TRBJ2-6; no definite D call. Trimming removed 6 bases at V and 4 bases at J, with 7 bases between. The CDR3 is 13 amino acids. Germline V lookup: CDR1 ENHRY, CDR2 SYGVKD. CDR3 DNA sequence: TGTGCCATCAGGACCCCCGGGGCCAACGTCCTGACTTTC. It yields the protein CAIRTPGANVLTF.

This clonotype was detected a few times. The V and J genes are TRBV29-1 and TRBJ2-5; D ambiguous. CDR3 length equals 10 residues. Germline CDR1 and CDR2: SQVTM and ANQGSEA. The V and J ends lost 3 bases and 13 bases respectively, with 12 bases between them. The CDR3 DNA is TGCAGCGTTGATCGGCAGGCCCGGTACTTC. Its protein is CSVDRQARYF.

This sequence joins TRBV19 and TRBJ2-7; D possibly corresponds to TRBD2 (7 bases). Germline CDR1 is LNHDA and CDR2 is SQIVND (reference sequence). The V end lost 4 bases, the J end lost 5 bases, and 12 bases lay between the germline ends. There are 13 residues in the CDR3. In DNA, the CDR3 is TGTGCCAGTAGTAGCGGGGGCAGAGACGAGCAGTACTTC. Encoded protein: CASSSGGRDEQYF.

There are many counts of this clonotype. The V gene is TRBV7-2, the J gene TRBJ1-1; D is unclear. The V end was cut by 7 bases, the J end by 0 bases, with 18 bases between. Looked up from germline, CDR1 is SGHTA and CDR2 is FQGNSA. The CDR3 loop spans 16 amino acids. The CDR3 sequence is CASTAALGDMNTEAFF. CDR3 sequence (DNA): TGTGCCAGCACCGCCGCGCTGGGAGACATGAACACTGAAGCTTTCTTT.

This clonotype came up many times. The gene calls are TRBV18 and TRBJ2-1, with 8 bases identical to TRBD1. V lost 3 bases and J lost 7; bases outside the gene matches: 11. Germline CDR1 and CDR2: KGHSH and LQKENI. The CDR3 runs 16 residues. CDR3 sequence: CASSPPRGTGTNEQFF. The CDR3 bases are TGTGCCAGCTCACCCCCCCGGGGGACAGGAACAAATGAGCAGTTCTTC. Full variable domain (rest looked up from reference TRBV18 and TRBJ2-1): NAGVMQNPRHLVRRRGQEARLRCSPMKGHSHVYWYRQLPEEGLKFMVYLQKENIIDESGMPKERFSAEFPKEGPSILRIQQVVRGDSAAYFCASSPPRGTGTNEQFFGPGTRLTVL.

The gene calls are TRBV3-1 and TRBJ1-5, with 7 bases identical to TRBD1. The CDR3 runs 15 residues. CDR1 and CDR2 (germline): LGHDT, YNNKEL (reference sequence). With 4 bases clipped from V and 3 bases from J, the junction kept 6 bases outside the gene matches. The CDR3 DNA reads as TGTGCCAGCAGCCCAACAGGGGCCTACAATCAGCCCCAGCATTTT. Amino acid sequence: CASSPTGAYNQPQHF.

This clonotype has ten or more counts. The V and J genes are TRBV18 and TRBJ1-2; the D is unclear. The length of the CDR3 is 12 residues. Per germline, CDR1 KGHSH and CDR2 LQKENI. Trimming left V 6 bases short and J 8 bases short, with 13 bases between. CDR3 protein: CASSQEADGYTF. In DNA form, the CDR3 reads TGTGCCAGCTCCCAGGAGGCAGACGGCTACACCTTC.

On this clonotype itself: A much larger clone lies one base from this, so it may be a read error. The V call is TRBV6-2 or TRBV6-3, the J call TRBJ2-7; 7 bases line up with TRBD2. V lost 5 bases and J lost 0; bases outside the gene matches: 7. CDR3 length: 15 residues. The germline V gene has CDR1 MNHEY and CDR2 SVGEGT. The CDR3 DNA follows: TGTGCCAGCAGTGAACCGGGGACTAACTCCTACGAGCAGTACTTC. It yields the protein CASSEPGTNSYEQYF.

This clonotype has only a few counts. The chain couples TRBV11-2 to TRBJ1-2; 9 nucleotides line up with TRBD1. CDR1 and CDR2 from the germline V gene are SGHAT and FQNNGV. V lost 6 bases and J lost 2; bases outside the gene matches: 13. The CDR3 is 17 residues long. The CDR3 sequence is CASRSPGQGSRNYGYTF. The CDR3 DNA reads TGTGCCAGCAGGTCACCGGGACAGGGATCCCGAAACTATGGCTACACCTTC.

This clonotype was counted only a few times. This chain joins TRBV3-1 and TRBJ1-5; tentatively, D is TRBD1 (6 bases). Trimming stripped 3 bases from V and 4 bases from J, with 10 bases between. Germline CDR1 and CDR2: LGHDT and YNNKEL (reference sequence). This CDR3 spans 14 amino acids. CDR3 sequence: CASSQRGGNQPQHF. CDR3 in DNA: TGTGCCAGCAGCCAGCGAGGGGGTAATCAGCCCCAGCATTTT.

The rearrangement links TRBV24-1 to TRBJ2-1; D not resolved. CDR1 and CDR2 (germline): KGHDR, SFDVKD. This CDR3 comprises 13 residues. The V gene lost 5 bases and the J gene lost 5 bases, with 9 bases spanning the gap. The CDR3 sequence is CATSATRDNEQFF. The CDR3 DNA sequence: TGTGCCACCAGTGCTACTCGGGACAATGAGCAGTTCTTC.

This clonotype was observed at least ten times. The V call is TRBV7-3, the J call TRBJ2-2; 9 bases align to TRBD1. The germline gives CDR1 SGHTA, CDR2 FQGTGA. With V trimmed by 0 bases and J by 5 bases, 7 bases remained unmatched. CDR3 length: 17 residues. CDR3 DNA: TGTGCCAGCAGCTTAACGCCTGGACAGGGGATAACCGGGGAGCTGTTTTTT. This sequence encodes CASSLTPGQGITGELFF.